This T cell receptor beta chain appears in the sequencing data of a study of CD8 T cells in ankylosing spondylitis. TCRdb re-called the 5' RACE reads with MiXCR, one entry per CDR3 protein. The sample holds a few hundred thousand distinct CDR3 sequences, roughly 10% seen once. This clonotype was detected many times. The clonotype originates from a male donor with ankylosing spondylitis or in good health (not recorded which). The sequenced material came from blood, either unsorted or a sorted T cell fraction (not recorded which).

The CDR3 coding sequence is TGTGCCAGCAGACCCGGGACAGGGGTTGCCGGGGAGCTGTTTTTT. Translating it yields CASRPGTGVAGELFF. The V gene is TRBV12-3 or TRBV12-4, the J gene TRBJ2-2, with 10 bases aligning to TRBD1. The CDR3 spans 15 residues. The V segment lost 6 bases and the J segment 6 bases; nucleotides outside the gene matches: 7.